This T cell receptor (beta chain) was obtained from a study of tumor-infiltrating lymphocytes in localized non-small cell lung cancer. Study-wide background: Several tumor histologies, both smoking statuses, and some post-neoadjuvant chemotherapy samples were included. Study-level results: Compared with uninvolved lung, tumors showed higher T cell infiltration by TCRbeta sequencing. Different pieces of the same tissue were used for each assay. IM1 and IM2 tumors showed no difference in T-cell fraction.

Sequencing was performed with immunoSEQ multiplex PCR; in TCRdb, only in-frame clones are kept and a portion is missing. Here the sample spans fewer than 20,000 clones, around 82% being singletons. The CDR3 spans 15 residues. Germline V gene lookup returns CDR1 SGHKS and CDR2 YYEKEE (reference sequence). Germline trimming cut 6 bases from V and 2 bases from J; bases unmatched to any gene: 10. Note on this clone: As yet, its antigen is unknown.

The chain recombines TRBV5-5 with TRBJ1-2, with 7 bases that match TRBD1. The clonotype was recovered from a human donor with non-small cell lung cancer. Material for sequencing was uninvolved lung tissue not adjacent to the tumor. The CDR3 nucleotides are TGTGCCAGCACCACGACAGGGTTGAGAAACTATGGCTACACCTTC. It specifies CASTTTGLRNYGYTF.